The T cell receptor beta chain under discussion was sequenced for a study of regulatory T cells in long-lasting Graves disease. Study-level information: Under 3 months of antithyroid drugs had been taken by newly diagnosed Graves' patients. Study observations and caveats: Favoring TRBV28, TRBJ1-2 and TRBJ2-5 was a feature seen in persistent disease. Examination was confined to peripheral blood, excluding thyroid tissue.

Time point in this sample: newly diagnosed GD, antithyroid drugs for less than 3 months. After RNA was extracted from PBMCs, the TCR library was made from it. This clonotype was counted ten times or more. What it binds is unknown. The TCR beta library used iRepertoire HTBI primers with Arm-PCR amplification of CDR3. TCRdb independently ran MiXCR on the multiplex PCR reads; one entry per CDR3 protein. The sample has about 350,000 distinct CDR3 sequences, about 16% seen once. The CDR3 covers 14 residues. The V gene's germline CDR1 is SNHLY and CDR2 FYNNEI. V gave up 6 bases and J gave up 0 bases, with 12 bases separating them. These data were also reused for a study on T cells in Graves' hyperthyroidism and ophthalmopathy. That paper notes: During a first-round RT-PCR of the TCR CDR3, the HTBI primer set was used.

Sequenced material: peripheral blood mononuclear cells (PBMCs), taken at new diagnosis, from a patient treated with antithyroid drugs. This TCR was recovered from a woman between 18 and 29 years old with Graves disease. The chain recombines TRBV2 with TRBJ2-7, with D possibly matching TRBD1 (5 bases). The CDR3: CASSELTVSYEQYF. DNA for the CDR3: TGTGCCAGCAGCGAGCTGACAGTCTCCTACGAGCAGTACTTC.